The 25 T cell receptor beta chains given below trace back to one sample, sequenced in a study of CD8+ T cells in alopecia areata listed by TCRdb under 2018. Reading the label with the study, this specimen's time point is: more than 3 weeks on oral tofacitinib. This sample's treatment or condition label indicates: oral pan-JAK inhibitor, 5-10 mg twice daily. The protocol used for the library was the immunoSEQ multiplex PCR assay. RNA was extracted from all samples and reverse transcribed into cDNA as template for TCR sequencing. TCRdb's version of the immuneACCESS table is confined to in-frame rearrangements and falls short of the full clone set. An unresolved V gene accounts for under half of the shortfall where checked; the remainder is of unknown origin. The sample includes 90,000 to 150,000 clones, with about three fifths observed a single time. Approximately 29% of the sample comes from the top ten.

The specimen comprised CD8+ T cells sorted from blood, sampled at week 4, from a patient treated with tofacitinib. These receptors came from a human donor with alopecia areata.

The chain recombines TRBV5-1 with TRBJ1-1; D is unresolved. V was pared by 2 bases and J by 1 base, with 6 bases between. The CDR3 extends over 13 amino acids. Germline V CDR1 and CDR2: SGHRS, YFSETQ. Written as DNA, the CDR3 is TGCGCCAGCAGCTTCCCTCCGAACACTGAAGCTTTCTTT. Translating gives CASSFPPNTEAFF.

The chain is built from TRBV30 and TRBJ2-7; a weak D match, TRBD1 (6 bases). This CDR3 region has 13 residues. Germline V gene data show CDR1 as GTSNPN and CDR2 as SVGIG (reference sequence). Trimming removed 6 bases from V and 3 bases from J, with 15 bases in between. The CDR3 DNA reads TGTGCCTGTTCACAGGGTTTACGCTACGAGCAGTACTTC. This encodes CACSQGLRYEQYF.

The chain joins TRBV27 to TRBJ1-1, with D hard to call. Trimming shortened V by 3 bases and J by 0 bases, and 8 bases separated the two germline ends. Germline V lookup: CDR1 MNHEY, CDR2 SMNVEV (reference sequence). The CDR3 contains 14 residues. CDR3: CASSFSFMNTEAFF. The CDR3, as DNA: TGTGCCAGCAGTTTTTCATTTATGAACACTGAAGCTTTCTTT.

The chain recombines TRBV30 with TRBJ1-1; D unresolved. Germline V gene data show CDR1 as GTSNPN and CDR2 as SVGIG (reference sequence). V was trimmed by 0 bases and J by 1 base, leaving 6 bases between them. The CDR3 is made up of 13 amino acids. In nucleotides, the CDR3 is TGTGCCTGGAGTGTCTTAAGGAACACTGAAGCTTTCTTT. Encoded protein: CAWSVLRNTEAFF.

This clone appeared a few times. The rearrangement joins TRBV29-1 to TRBJ2-5; 8 bases are shared with TRBD1. CDR1 and CDR2 (germline): SQVTM, ANQGSEA. V dropped 7 bases and J dropped 6; count of bases not matched to a gene: 7. The CDR3 consists of 12 residues. The CDR3 DNA reads TGCAGCGCGGTGGGACAGGAGAAGACCCAGTACTTC. This codes for CSAVGQEKTQYF.

This chain joins TRBV27 and TRBJ1-6; maybe TRBD1 (5 bases). The V gene's germline CDR1 is MNHEY and CDR2 SMNVEV (reference sequence). Deletions cut 3 bases from V and 12 bases from J, with 9 bases between. The CDR3 runs 12 residues. CDR3 residues: CASSLTRGPLHF. In nucleotides, the CDR3 is TGTGCCAGCAGTTTGACTAGGGGACCCCTCCACTTT.

This clone occurred once. This chain connects TRBV13 to TRBJ1-1, with D possibly TRBD1 on 6 matching bases. This CDR3 has 14 residues. Germline-derived CDR1 and CDR2 are PRHDT and FYEKMQ (reference sequence). Trimming cost V 5 bases and J 1 base, with 11 bases left between them. The CDR3 protein is CASSLARGNTEAFF. CDR3 nucleotides: TGTGCCAGCAGCCTCGCCAGGGGGAACACTGAAGCTTTCTTT. The full variable domain, with the rest looked up from reference TRBV13 and TRBJ1-1, is AAGVIQSPRHLIKEKRETATLKCYPIPRHDTVYWYQQGPGQDPQFLISFYEKMQSDKGSIPDRFSAQQFSDYHSELNMSSLELGDSALYFCASSLARGNTEAFFGQGTRLTVV.

The chain is built from TRBV29-1 and TRBJ2-7; the D call may be TRBD1 or TRBD2 (5 bases each). Germline-derived CDR1 and CDR2 are SQVTM and ANQGSEA. CDR3 length equals 13 residues. Trimming took off 6 bases at V and 5 bases at J, with 17 bases between the two ends. CDR3 DNA: TGCAGCGTAGAGGGGAGAGGGTGGAACGAGCAGTACTTC. As protein: CSVEGRGWNEQYF.

This clone was seen a few times. This sequence joins TRBV4-1 and TRBJ2-5; perhaps D is TRBD1 or TRBD2 (7 bases each). V lost 0 bases, J lost 5 bases, and 13 bases lay in between. This CDR3 comprises 15 residues. The germline V gene has CDR1 MGHRA and CDR2 YSYEKL. The CDR3 nucleotides read TGCGCCAGCAGCCAAGAGGCCAGGGGGGGGGAGACCCAGTACTTC. This sequence encodes CASSQEARGGETQYF.

The count of this clone is one. The chain uses TRBV30 and TRBJ2-7; 7 bases fit TRBD1. With V trimmed by 5 bases and J by 4 bases, 11 bases remained unmatched. The germline gives CDR1 GTSNPN, CDR2 SVGIG (reference sequence). The CDR3 is made up of 14 amino acids. CDR3 sequence reads: CAWLHRGSRYEQYF. The CDR3, as DNA: TGTGCCTGGTTACACAGGGGTTCGAGGTACGAGCAGTACTTC.

This clone was seen a few times. A far more abundant clone sits one base away, making this likely a read error. This CDR3 is CASRRGGTDTQYF. CDR3 coding DNA: TGCGCCAGCAGGCGGGGGGGCACAGATACGCAGTATTTT. The chain carries TRBV5-1 and TRBJ2-3; 8 nucleotides agree with TRBD2. The CDR3 has 13 residues. Germline values: CDR1 SGHRS, CDR2 YFSETQ. With 5 bases clipped from V and 1 base from J, the junction kept 0 bases outside the gene matches.

V and J are TRBV30 and TRBJ2-3, with 7 bases aligning to TRBD2. There are 14 residues in the CDR3. Germline values: CDR1 GTSNPN, CDR2 SVGIG (reference sequence). Trimming cost V 2 bases and J 6 bases; bases outside gene matches: 8. The CDR3 here is CAWSPSGLGDTQYF. The CDR3 nucleotides read TGTGCCTGGAGTCCTAGCGGCCTTGGTGATACGCAGTATTTT.

The rearrangement links TRBV2 to TRBJ2-2; the D gene is possibly TRBD1 (5 bases). V was clipped by 4 bases and J by 0 bases, with 15 bases between them. CDR1 is SNHLY and CDR2 is FYNNEI in the germline V gene. The CDR3 spans 17 residues. The CDR3 nucleotides read TGTGCCAGCAGTGTTGGCAGGGAAGGAGCGAACACCGGGGAGCTGTTTTTT. It yields the protein CASSVGREGANTGELFF. Full variable domain (missing parts from reference TRBV2 and TRBJ2-2): EPEVTQTPSHQVTQMGQEVILRCVPISNHLYFYWYRQILGQKVEFLVSFYNNEISEKSEIFDDQFSVERPDGSNFTLKIRSTKLEDSAMYFCASSVGREGANTGELFFGEGSRLTVL.

This CDR3 reads CAWSPPRRPSYEQYF. The CDR3, as DNA: TGTGCCTGGAGCCCCCCCAGGAGGCCCTCCTACGAGCAGTACTTC. This chain joins TRBV30 and TRBJ2-7; perhaps TRBD2 as D (5 bases). Germline V CDR1 and CDR2: GTSNPN, SVGIG (reference sequence). This CDR3 is built from 15 residues. V lost 3 bases and J lost 0, with 15 bases in between.

This chain connects TRBV7-9 to TRBJ1-1; D gene uncertain. Trimming stripped 5 bases from V and 3 bases from J, with 10 bases between. This CDR3 is built from 13 residues. Germline lookup yields CDR1 SEHNR and CDR2 FQNEAQ (reference sequence). CDR3 sequence reads: CASSPTLDTEAFF. CDR3 DNA: TGTGCCAGCAGCCCAACACTCGACACTGAAGCTTTCTTT.

The chain links TRBV30 to TRBJ2-5, with TRBD2 matching 10 bases. The better agreement between TRBJ2-7 and the DNA end casts doubt on the J call. The CDR3 consists of 15 residues. Germline assignment: CDR1 GTSNPN and CDR2 SVGIG (reference sequence). As DNA, the CDR3 is TGTGCCTGGAGTGTAGCAGCGGGGGGGCTCTACGAGCAGTACTTC. Encoded protein: CAWSVAAGGLYEQYF.

This clone was counted a few times. The chain couples TRBV2 to TRBJ2-7, with a tentative D call TRBD2 (5 bases). This CDR3 contains 12 residues. V lost 6 bases to trimming and J lost 0 bases, with 6 bases between them. Looked up from germline, CDR1 is SNHLY and CDR2 is FYNNEI. The CDR3, as DNA: TGTGCCAGCAGAGGGAGCTCCTACGAGCAGTACTTC. Amino acid sequence: CASRGSSYEQYF.

This clone was recorded a few times. The V and J genes are TRBV9 and TRBJ2-5; D remains unclear. The germline V and J ends were trimmed by 0 bases and 2 bases, with 5 bases remaining between them. The CDR3 covers 13 residues. The V gene's germline CDR1 is SGDLS and CDR2 YYNGEE. In nucleotides, the CDR3 is TGTGCCAGCAGCGTAGGGGGACAAGAGACCCAGTACTTC. It translates to CASSVGGQETQYF.

The rearrangement uses TRBV27 and TRBJ2-5, with 8 bases fitting TRBD1. Germline CDR1 and CDR2: MNHEY and SMNVEV (reference sequence). The CDR3 spans 14 residues. V lost 0 bases and J lost 5; bases outside the gene matches: 2. The CDR3 DNA reads TGTGCCAGCAGTTTATCGCAGGGGGCTGAGACCCAGTACTTC. This gives the protein CASSLSQGAETQYF.

The chain is built from TRBV29-1 and TRBJ2-1, with D unclear. Germline V CDR1 and CDR2: SQVTM, ANQGSEA. This CDR3 is 10 amino acids long. The CDR3 loop is CTVFYNEQFF. CDR3 DNA: TGCACCGTGTTCTACAATGAGCAGTTCTTC.

This chain joins TRBV4-1 and TRBJ2-6; D unclear. Germline V gives CDR1 MGHRA, CDR2 YSYEKL. Trimming pared 6 bases from V and 1 base from J, leaving 1 base between. The CDR3 spans 12 residues. The CDR3 DNA reads as TGCGCCAGCAGATCTGGGGCCAACGTCCTGACTTTC. Its protein product is CASRSGANVLTF.

In its sample, this clone was seen a few times. CDR3 protein: CASSLRQRTDTQYF. In nucleotides, the CDR3 is TGCGCCAGCAGCTTGAGGCAGCGCACAGATACGCAGTATTTT. V gene TRBV5-1 combines with J gene TRBJ2-3, with D unclear. The CDR3 is made up of 14 amino acids. Germline lookup yields CDR1 SGHRS and CDR2 YFSETQ. V was shortened by 1 base and J by 1 base, with 7 bases between the two germline ends. Based on the CDR3 plus reference TRBV5-1 and TRBJ2-3, the full variable domain is KAGVTQTPRYLIKTRGQQVTLSCSPISGHRSVSWYQQTPGQGLQFLFEYFSETQRNKGNFPGRFSGRQFSNSRSEMNVSTLELGDSALYLCASSLRQRTDTQYFGPGTRLTVL.

The chain uses TRBV30 and TRBJ2-2; D unresolved. Looked up from germline, CDR1 is GTSNPN and CDR2 is SVGIG (reference sequence). CDR3 length: 12 residues. Trimming cost V 0 bases and J 6 bases, with 5 bases left between them. CDR3 residues: CAWSVLAGELFF. CDR3 DNA: TGTGCCTGGAGTGTATTGGCCGGGGAGCTGTTTTTT.

V is TRBV6-5 and J is TRBJ1-4, with TRBD1 matching 7 bases. The V segment lost 7 bases and the J segment 4 bases; nucleotides outside the gene matches: 9. The CDR3 is 15 amino acids. CDR1 and CDR2 (germline): MNHEY, SVGAGI. The CDR3 sequence: CASTMTGRDNEKLFF. CDR3 in DNA: TGTGCCAGCACCATGACAGGGCGGGATAATGAAAAACTGTTTTTT.

The chain is built from TRBV30 and TRBJ2-4; D not resolved. V was shortened by 8 bases and J by 7 bases, with 18 bases between the two germline ends. This CDR3 comprises 13 residues. CDR1 and CDR2 from the germline V gene are GTSNPN and SVGIG (reference sequence). The CDR3 DNA reads as TGTGCCCTGCTTAGCCCTTCTGGTAACATTCAGTACTTC. As protein: CALLSPSGNIQYF. The full variable domain, completed using reference TRBV30 and TRBJ2-4, is SQTIHQWPATLVQPVGSPLSLECTVEGTSNPNLYWYRQAAGRGLQLLFYSVGIGQISSEVPQNLSASRPQDRQFILSSKKLLLSDSGFYLCALLSPSGNIQYFGAGTRLSVL.